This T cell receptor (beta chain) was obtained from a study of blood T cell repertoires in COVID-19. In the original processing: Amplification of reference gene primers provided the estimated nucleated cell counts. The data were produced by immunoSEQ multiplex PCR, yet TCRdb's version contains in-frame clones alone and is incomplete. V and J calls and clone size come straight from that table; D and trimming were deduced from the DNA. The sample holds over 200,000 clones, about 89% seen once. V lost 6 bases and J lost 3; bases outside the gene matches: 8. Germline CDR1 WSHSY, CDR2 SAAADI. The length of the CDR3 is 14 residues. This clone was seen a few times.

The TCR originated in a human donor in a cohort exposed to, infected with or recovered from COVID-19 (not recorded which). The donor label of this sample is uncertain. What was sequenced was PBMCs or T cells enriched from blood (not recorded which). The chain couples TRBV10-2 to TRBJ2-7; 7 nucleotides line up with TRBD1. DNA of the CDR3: TGCGCCAGCAGCTCTATGACAGGGAACTACGAGCAGTACTTC. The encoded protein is CASSSMTGNYEQYF.